The 13 T cell receptor beta chains below were found in one sample sequenced in a study of blood T cell repertoires in COVID-19. Using immunoSEQ multiplex PCR, the repertoire was profiled, and TCRdb retains in-frame clones only, with some absent. This table has 120,000 to 150,000 clones, around 84% appearing once. Sequencing was done on a sample of peripheral blood. These receptors originate from a woman in her fifties or sixties with acute or convalescent COVID-19.

The CDR3 here is CASSLRGLGQMAEAFF. The CDR3, as DNA: TGTGCCAGCAGTTTACGGGGCTTGGGACAAATGGCTGAAGCTTTCTTT. The chain couples TRBV28 to TRBJ1-1; the D gene is possibly TRBD1 (6 bases). Germline V CDR1 and CDR2: MDHEN, SYDVKM. The CDR3 sequence is 16 residues long. The V end lost 2 bases, the J end lost 6 bases, and 19 bases lay between the germline ends.

The CDR3 region is CAISGQGQETQYF. The CDR3 nucleotides read TGTGCCATCAGTGGGCAGGGCCAAGAGACCCAGTACTTC. This chain joins TRBV10-3 and TRBJ2-5; possible D gene TRBD1, 5 bases. Germline V gene data show CDR1 as ENHRY and CDR2 as SYGVKD. Trimming stripped 4 bases from V and 1 base from J, with 7 bases between. The CDR3 is 13 amino acids.

The chain is built from TRBV30 and TRBJ1-5, with 7 bases matching TRBD1. Germline CDR1 and CDR2: GTSNPN and SVGIG (reference sequence). Unmatched junction bases numbered 8, after V lost 3 bases and J lost 3 bases. The CDR3 has 15 residues. In DNA, the CDR3 is TGTGCCTGGAGCTATCCCACAGGGGCCAATCAGCCCCAGCATTTT. Encoded protein: CAWSYPTGANQPQHF. Drawing the rest from reference TRBV30 and TRBJ1-5, the complete variable domain is SQTIHQWPATLVQPVGSPLSLECTVEGTSNPNLYWYRQAAGRGLQLLFYSVGIGQISSEVPQNLSASRPQDRQFILSSKKLLLSDSGFYLCAWSYPTGANQPQHFGDGTRLSIL.

The chain is built from TRBV7-9 and TRBJ2-5, with D hard to call. Germline CDR1 reads SEHNR; CDR2 reads FQNEAQ (reference sequence). CDR3 size: 15 residues. Deletions cut 1 base from V and 3 bases from J, with 12 bases between. The CDR3 DNA follows: TGTGCCAGCAGCTTAGTAGCTCGCGCAGAAGAGACCCAGTACTTC. This gives the protein CASSLVARAEETQYF.

The chain carries TRBV5-4 and TRBJ1-1; maybe TRBD1 (6 bases). The V end lost 5 bases, the J end lost 0 bases, and 17 bases lay between the germline ends. This CDR3 has 16 amino acids. The germline V gene encodes CDR1 SGHNT and CDR2 YYREEE (reference sequence). CDR3 nucleotides: TGTGCCAGCAGTTTCCCCACGGGGGGGCTGAACACTGAAGCTTTCTTT. This encodes CASSFPTGGLNTEAFF.

This rearrangement joins TRBV11-3 to TRBJ2-2; D ambiguous. The CDR3 totals 14 residues. V lost 0 bases and J 7 bases, leaving 9 bases between the germline ends. Germline V gives CDR1 SGHNT, CDR2 YENEEA. The CDR3 loop reads CASSLEGWHGELFF. In nucleotides, the CDR3 is TGTGCCAGCAGCTTAGAGGGCTGGCACGGGGAGCTGTTTTTT. The full variable domain, with the rest looked up from reference TRBV11-3 and TRBJ2-2, is EAGVVQSPRYKIIEKKQPVAFWCNPISGHNTLYWYLQNLGQGPELLIRYENEEAVDDSQLPKDRFSAERLKGVDSTLKIQPAELGDSAVYLCASSLEGWHGELFFGEGSRLTVL.

This chain uses TRBV9 with TRBJ2-3; D ambiguous. V gave up 3 bases and J gave up 2 bases, with 13 bases separating them. Germline-derived CDR1 and CDR2 are SGDLS and YYNGEE. The CDR3 is made up of 15 amino acids. CDR3 sequence reads: CASSAPVSPTDTQYF. The CDR3 DNA reads TGTGCCAGCAGCGCCCCAGTTTCTCCCACAGATACGCAGTATTTT.

This clone was seen many times. The chain carries TRBV6-5 and TRBJ1-1; 7 bases align to TRBD1. V was clipped by 6 bases and J by 4 bases; unmatched bases: 5. The CDR3 is made up of 13 amino acids. Germline values: CDR1 MNHEY, CDR2 SVGAGI. The CDR3 sequence is CASRDRAFTEAFF. The CDR3 DNA reads TGTGCCAGCAGAGACAGGGCTTTCACTGAAGCTTTCTTT.

The chain combines TRBV6-1 with TRBJ1-2; no clear D gene. The CDR3 extends over 16 amino acids. The V gene's germline CDR1 is MNHNS and CDR2 SASEGT. Trimming cost V 2 bases and J 3 bases, with 16 bases left between them. The CDR3 DNA sequence: TGTGCCAGCAGTGAAATCGACGAGGGAGTTCACTATGGCTACACCTTC. Translated: CASSEIDEGVHYGYTF.

V is TRBV7-9 and J is TRBJ2-1; TRBD2 matches 7 bases. Germline-derived CDR1 and CDR2 are SEHNR and FQNEAQ (reference sequence). J lost 8 bases, V lost 3 bases, and 10 bases had no gene match. The CDR3 is 15 amino acids. For the CDR3, the DNA is TGTGCCAGCAGCTTGCGGGACTACGATCTGGATGAGCAGTTCTTC. It codes for CASSLRDYDLDEQFF.

V gene TRBV28 combines with J gene TRBJ1-3; perhaps TRBD1 as D (5 bases). The germline V gene encodes CDR1 MDHEN and CDR2 SYDVKM. The CDR3 is 17 amino acids. V lost 1 base, J lost 0 bases, and 13 bases lay in between. The CDR3 region has the DNA TGTGCCAGCAGTTTATTGGTAGGGGCCAACTCTGGAAACACCATATATTTT. This codes for CASSLLVGANSGNTIYF. Full variable domain (missing parts from reference TRBV28 and TRBJ1-3): DVKVTQSSRYLVKRTGEKVFLECVQDMDHENMFWYRQDPGLGLRLIYFSYDVKMKEKGDIPEGYSVSREKKERFSLILESASTNQTSMYLCASSLLVGANSGNTIYFGEGSWLTVV.

The V gene is TRBV29-1, the J gene TRBJ2-1; the match to TRBD2 covers 12 bases. In germline, CDR1 is SQVTM, CDR2 ANQGSEA. Trimming took 1 base from V and 3 from J; bases not matched to a gene: 1. There are 15 residues in the CDR3. The DNA for the CDR3 is TGCAGCGTTGAAGGACTAGCGGGGGACTACAATGAGCAGTTCTTC. This encodes CSVEGLAGDYNEQFF.

J is TRBJ1-1 and V is TRBV11-2, with D possibly matching TRBD1 (5 bases). V was pared by 5 bases and J by 4 bases, with 14 bases between. The germline V gene has CDR1 SGHAT and CDR2 FQNNGV. CDR3 length: 14 amino acids. CDR3 coding DNA: TGTGCCAGCAGCCCGAGGGCGGGGGGCACTGAAGCTTTCTTT. Encoded protein: CASSPRAGGTEAFF.